The entry below gives a single T cell receptor (beta chain) sequence along with its context. Its specific antigen is unknown. It has no much larger one-base neighbor in the sample; base qualities were not kept. Sequenced using an Illumina HiSeq 1500. TCRdb reprocessing: public reads trimmed at Q25 with fastp, clones called with MiXCR, in-frame beta chains kept. Rows merge per CDR3 protein into single entries with the most common DNA and genes. For this sample the table gives approximately 300,000 distinct CDR3 sequences, of which roughly 25% were detected only once. About 14% of the sample belongs to the ten largest clones. The CDR3, cysteine through valine, is 14 amino acids long. This entry keeps only the CDR3 DNA: 42 bases, framed from base 1. CDR1 MDHEN and CDR2 SYDVKM were looked up in the germline V gene. V is clipped by 5 bases and J by 0 bases, and the sequence between their germline boundaries is 11 bases long.

The treatment or condition label, as the study defines it: in vitro stimulation with specific CMV peptide epitopes to enrich CMV-specific T cells. This record belongs to a study of T cell repertoires in cytomegalovirus infection (dated by TCRdb to between 2017 and 2020). About the full investigation: Recently identified HLA-C-restricted CMV epitopes, whose presentation resists viral immunomodulation, were targeted by peptide stimulations together with well-studied HLA-B-restricted epitopes. Donor HLA type was relevant to the analysis, as public TCR beta signatures indicated carriage of CMV infection together with the matching HLA type.

The investigation overall reported the following: The ex vivo response was dominated by HLA-C-restricted CMV-specific TCR beta clonotypes, which also provided the single most frequent clonotype in two of eight donors. Carriers of CMV infection plus the relevant HLA type were discriminated by the cumulative frequency of public TCR beta family members in the study cohort and in an independent 352-donor cohort.

The TCR was taken from a human donor in good health (CMV status not recorded). Some clones in this sample may be carry-over from other donors' samples. The chain is assembled from TRBV28 and TRBJ2-7; a confident D gene designation cannot be given. Sequences were derived from cultured PBMCs, sampled from culture after CMV antigen stimulation. The CDR3 reads as follows: CASSALAASYEQYV. The nucleotide sequence is given as TGTGCCAGCAGTGCCCTCGCCGCCTCCTACGAGCAGTACGTC.